This T cell receptor (beta chain) is drawn from a study of T-cell memory formation after mild COVID-19. Background on the study: The TCR clusters were mostly specific to one donor.

Each CDR3 protein gets one entry after TCRdb re-called the 5' RACE reads with MiXCR. This table holds 340,000 or so distinct CDR3 sequences, about an eighth found once. General study results and limits: Clones contracting across day 15 to 85 had a balanced CD4/CD8 profile; later expanding clones leaned CD4+. Some clones that responded turned up in pre-infection memory, which suggests that cross-reactive memory joined in.

The CDR3 consists of 12 residues. CDR1 and CDR2 (germline): LGHNT, FRNRAP. The V and J ends lost 3 bases and 3 bases respectively, with 2 bases between them. This clonotype was detected a few times. What it recognizes is unknown. The source material was PBMCs or a T cell subset sorted from them (not recorded which). The TCR comes from a man younger than 35 who had mild COVID-19 (a few samples of this study predate the infection). Cell type and time point are not known. This rearrangement joins TRBV12-5 to TRBJ2-2; no firm D call. Written as DNA, the CDR3 is TGTGCTAGTGGTTTAGACACCGGGGAGCTGTTTTTT. This translates into CASGLDTGELFF.